A single sample is the source of the 19 T cell receptor beta chains below, sequenced in a study of T cell clonality in common variable immunodeficiency (dated by TCRdb to 2015 to 2017). Library preparation was by the immunoSEQ multiplex PCR assay. What TCRdb holds here is the immuneACCESS table cut down to in-frame rearrangements. Part of the clones is not present; checked against another copy, under half of the missing clones reflect an unresolved V gene, and the others are unexplained. This sample includes about 20,000 clones, and none of them was observed just once. Around 13% of the sample belongs to the ten largest clones. These receptors' antigens are unknown. Study-wide conclusions, independent of this receptor: Fewer deletions and N-nucleotide insertions were reportedly observed in CVID TCRbeta sequences, and highly modified clones with 13 or more V deletions were reportedly absent from CVID TCRbeta sequences.

The sample was peripheral blood mononuclear cells. The source of these receptors is a human donor with common variable immunodeficiency.

About this clone: The sequenced fragment ends 3 residues before the CDR3 boundary, so the rest is inferred from the germline J gene. The chain couples TRBV20-1 to TRBJ1-2; the match to TRBD1 covers 11 bases. Germline CDR1 reads DFQATT; CDR2 reads SNEGSKA (reference sequence). J gave up 4 bases and V 5 bases, and 6 bases lay outside the gene matches. The CDR3 sequence is 14 residues long. The part of the CDR3 DNA that was read is TGCAGTGCTCCTCCGGGACAGGGGGTCTATGGC. It is translated as CSAPPGQGVYG. The entire CDR3 sequence reads CSAPPGQGVYGYTF.

The table lists this clone with a few counts. Read data end 3 residues before the CDR3 end; the end is taken from the germline J gene. This sequence joins TRBV11-1 and TRBJ1-1; the match to TRBD1 covers 8 bases. Germline loops: CDR1 SGHAT, CDR2 FQDESV (reference sequence). The CDR3 extends over 15 amino acids. With V trimmed by 3 bases and J by 7 bases, 10 bases remained unmatched. The CDR3 region is CASSLSGQGPVEAFF. The part of the CDR3 DNA that was read is TGTGCCAGCAGCTTGTCCGGACAGGGACCCGTTGAA.

This clone was picked up many times. With the read ending 3 residues before the CDR3 end, the germline J gene is used to fill in that end. The chain couples TRBV19 to TRBJ2-1, with TRBD2 matching over 11 bases. The germline gives CDR1 LNHDA, CDR2 SQIVND (reference sequence). V shed 7 bases, J shed 8 bases, and the junction held 10 bases outside the gene matches. CDR3 size: 15 residues. This CDR3 is CASTYTSGRVYEQFF. The sequenced part of the CDR3 DNA is TGTGCCAGTACTTACACTAGCGGGAGAGTCTATGAG.

Notes on this clone: The read terminates 3 residues ahead of where the CDR3 ends, so the germline J gene completes it. This chain uses TRBV6-2 or TRBV6-3 with TRBJ2-5; the D is unclear. Germline values: CDR1 MNHEY, CDR2 SVGEGT. The length of the CDR3 is 11 residues. The V end lost 10 bases, the J end lost 5 bases, and 11 bases lay between the germline ends. The sequenced CDR3 bases are TGTGCCACCCGTTTCGTGGAGACC. Protein product: CATRFVET. The whole CDR3 protein reads CATRFVETQYF.

The sample holds a few counts of this clone. The CDR3 end is not reached by the read, which stops 3 residues before it; the germline J gene fills it in. The chain links TRBV18 to TRBJ1-1; the D is unclear. Deletions cut 3 bases from V and 1 base from J, with 6 bases between. The CDR3 runs 13 residues. The germline CDR1 and CDR2 sequences are KGHSH and LQKENI. The CDR3 is CASSPYKNTEAFF. The covered CDR3 bases are TGTGCCAGCTCACCGTACAAGAACACTGAA.

Details on this clone: The sequenced fragment ends 3 residues before the CDR3 boundary, so the rest is inferred from the germline J gene. The chain uses TRBV7-9 and TRBJ1-5; 8 nucleotides agree with TRBD1. The V segment lost 1 base and the J segment 5 bases; nucleotides outside the gene matches: 4. Germline CDR1 reads SEHNR; CDR2 reads FQNEAQ (reference sequence). The CDR3 has 15 amino acids. CDR3 sequence: CASSLGTGGYQPQHF. The sequenced part of the CDR3 DNA is TGTGCCAGCAGCTTAGGAACAGGGGGATATCAGCCC.

The sample holds a few counts of this clone. The sequence runs out 3 residues before the end of the CDR3; the remainder is reconstructed from the germline J gene. The chain recombines TRBV19 with TRBJ1-1; no clear D gene. The CDR3 runs 15 residues. CDR1 LNHDA and CDR2 SQIVND come from the germline V gene (reference sequence). V was cut by 5 bases and J by 1 base, with 14 bases left in between. The CDR3 bases that were read are TGTGCCAGTAGTGGTAGTTCCAATACGAACACTGAA. Translated, it gives CASSGSSNTNTE. The CDR3 reads in full as CASSGSSNTNTEAFF.

This clone was detected a few times. The read ends 3 residues shy of where the CDR3 ends; the end is completed using the germline J gene. The identical CDR3 is also encoded by other nucleotide sequences in the sample. This chain connects TRBV7-2 to TRBJ2-7, with a possible D match to TRBD2 (6 bases). Germline lookup yields CDR1 SGHTA and CDR2 FQGNSA. V was shortened by 0 bases and J by 4 bases, with 13 bases between the two germline ends. There are 15 residues in the CDR3. The DNA read from the CDR3 is TGTGCCAGCAGCTTAGCCCCGGGACTCCAATACGAG. This sequence encodes CASSLAPGLQYE. The complete CDR3 reads CASSLAPGLQYEQYF.

This clone was seen at least ten times. The CDR3 end lies 3 residues beyond the end of the read and is filled in from the germline J gene. V usage is TRBV5-1 and J usage is TRBJ1-1; a weak D match, TRBD1 (6 bases). Trimming pared 1 base from V and 0 bases from J, leaving 7 bases between. Germline loops: CDR1 SGHRS, CDR2 YFSETQ. The CDR3 spans 14 residues. CDR3 residues: CASSLWGLNTEAFF. CDR3 DNA, as far as it was read: TGCGCCAGCAGCTTGTGGGGGCTGAACACTGAA.

This clone has a count of ten or more. The read ends 3 residues early relative to the CDR3; the germline J gene fills the gap. The J gene is TRBJ2-1, the V gene TRBV7-9, with D maybe TRBD2 (6 bases). In germline, CDR1 is SEHNR, CDR2 FQNEAQ (reference sequence). Trimming stripped 4 bases from V and 5 bases from J, with 15 bases between. This CDR3 has 15 residues. The sequenced CDR3 bases are TGTGCCAGCAGCTGGGGACTTAAGGCTAACAATGAG. Translating it yields CASSWGLKANNE. The entire CDR3 protein is CASSWGLKANNEQFF.

This clone was seen more than once but under ten times. The missing CDR3 end, 3 residues past where the read stops, is filled in from the germline J gene. The V and J genes are TRBV7-2 and TRBJ2-1; TRBD2 aligns across 8 bases. With V trimmed by 0 bases and J by 8 bases, 15 bases remained unmatched. CDR3 length: 18 residues. Germline CDR1 reads SGHTA; CDR2 reads FQGNSA. Partial CDR3 DNA: TGTGCCAGCAGCTTAGCTGGACTCAACCGGGGGGGCGGGCATGAG. Translating it yields CASSLAGLNRGGGHE. The CDR3 reads in full as CASSLAGLNRGGGHEQFF.

A few counts support this clone. The CDR3 extends 3 residues past the end of the read, so its final part is completed from the germline J gene. The chain is built from TRBV7-2 and TRBJ2-7; D perhaps matches TRBD1 (6 bases). Germline V gives CDR1 SGHTA, CDR2 FQGNSA. The CDR3 contains 15 residues. Between the trimmed V and J ends, which lost 5 bases and 1 base, there was a span of 15 bases. CDR3 sequence reads: CASSGVDSLSYEQYF. The DNA read from the CDR3 is TGTGCCAGCAGCGGAGTGGACAGCCTTTCCTACGAG.

This clone was detected a few times. The read is 3 residues too short to cover the CDR3 end, so that end is filled in from the germline J gene. This chain joins TRBV7-3 and TRBJ2-2; 7 positions match TRBD2. This CDR3 region has 16 residues. Germline CDR1 is SGHTA and CDR2 is FQGTGA. J lost 4 bases, V lost 5 bases, and 10 bases had no gene match. The chain's CDR3 is CASSATPIAGTGELFF. The CDR3 DNA, read in part, is TGTGCCAGCAGCGCGACCCCGATAGCGGGCACCGGGGAG.

This clone has more than one count but fewer than ten. Read coverage stops 3 residues before the CDR3 terminus; the germline J gene supplies the remainder. The chain joins TRBV19 to TRBJ1-5; 7 nucleotides match TRBD1. The germline gives CDR1 LNHDA, CDR2 SQIVND (reference sequence). The J segment lost 9 bases and the V segment lost 7 bases, leaving 9 bases of the junction unmatched. The CDR3 consists of 13 residues. The CDR3 sequence: CASTNRGGGPQHF. CDR3 bases read: TGTGCCAGTACAAACAGGGGAGGAGGGCCC.

Turning to this clone: The read halts 3 residues ahead of the CDR3 end, with the missing end drawn from the germline J gene. This chain uses TRBV2 with TRBJ2-1; a possible D gene is TRBD2 (6 bases). CDR3 size: 14 residues. Germline loops: CDR1 SNHLY, CDR2 FYNNEI. Trimming left V 8 bases short and J 9 bases short, with 20 bases between. CDR3 DNA, as far as it was read: TGTGCCAGCCAGATCCTACCACCCGGGGGTGAG. Translating gives CASQILPPGGE. The entire CDR3 sequence reads CASQILPPGGEQFF.

As to this clone: Sequencing ends 3 residues short of the CDR3 end; the germline J gene provides the rest. The chain employs TRBV19 and TRBJ2-2, with D perhaps matching TRBD2 (6 bases). Trimming shortened V by 4 bases and J by 1 base, and 13 bases separated the two germline ends. The CDR3 is made up of 16 amino acids. Germline CDR1 LNHDA, CDR2 SQIVND (reference sequence). CDR3 protein: CASSSLGTRNTGELFF. CDR3 DNA, as far as it was read: TGTGCCAGTAGTAGCCTCGGGACTCGGAACACCGGGGAG.

This clone was found a few times. The read falls 3 residues short of the CDR3 end, and the missing part is taken from the germline J gene. The genes are TRBV7-8 and TRBJ2-7, with a tentative D call TRBD1 (7 bases). This CDR3 is built from 15 residues. Per germline, CDR1 SGHVS and CDR2 FQNEAQ. V lost 5 bases to trimming and J lost 4 bases, with 18 bases between them. Partial CDR3 DNA: TGTGCCAGCAGCCCTCGGGCAGGGGGGACGTACGAG. Protein sequence: CASSPRAGGTYE. The CDR3 in its entirety is CASSPRAGGTYEQYF.

The table lists this clone with many counts. The read ends 3 residues shy of where the CDR3 ends; the end is completed using the germline J gene. The chain has TRBV7-3 and TRBJ2-3; 7 nucleotides line up with TRBD2. Trimming removed 2 bases from V and 8 bases from J; junction bases left unmatched: 10. The CDR3 is made up of 15 amino acids. Germline assignment: CDR1 SGHTA and CDR2 FQGTGA. This CDR3 is CASSLGLAAAGTQYF. CDR3 DNA (partial): TGTGCCAGCAGCTTAGGGCTAGCGGCCGCGGGTACG.

In regard to this clone: The read finishes 3 residues shy of the CDR3 end, and the germline J gene is used to complete it. The chain recombines TRBV11-1 with TRBJ2-7, with D possibly matching TRBD1 (6 bases). Trimming pared 6 bases from V and 2 bases from J, leaving 14 bases between. Germline CDR1 reads SGHAT; CDR2 reads FQDESV (reference sequence). This CDR3 region has 14 residues. The CDR3 sequence: CASRKQGSTYEQYF. The covered CDR3 bases are TGTGCCAGCAGGAAACAGGGATCTACCTACGAG.